A single sample is the source of the 29 T cell receptor beta chains below, sequenced in a study of CD8 T cells in ankylosing spondylitis. In TCRdb, the 5' RACE reads were re-called with MiXCR into one record per CDR3 protein. The repertoire holds 200,000 to 250,000 distinct CDR3 sequences, 20% to 30% seen once, with about 7% in the top ten. The sample comprised blood, either unsorted or a sorted T cell fraction (not recorded which). All receptors derive from a male donor with ankylosing spondylitis or in good health (not recorded which).

This clonotype turned up a few times. The rearrangement uses TRBV9 and TRBJ2-3; D gene uncertain. Trimming pared 1 base from V and 2 bases from J, leaving 5 bases between. The CDR3 spans 13 residues. Germline-derived CDR1 and CDR2 are SGDLS and YYNGEE. The CDR3 loop reads CASSVQVTDTQYF. The DNA of the CDR3 is TGTGCCAGCAGCGTACAGGTCACAGATACGCAGTATTTT.

This clonotype appeared a few times. V usage is TRBV29-1 and J usage is TRBJ1-2, with D unclear. V was pared by 3 bases and J by 2 bases, with 1 base between. Germline CDR1 reads SQVTM; CDR2 reads ANQGSEA. The CDR3 totals 10 residues. The CDR3 nucleotides are TGCAGCGTTGAGAACTATGGCTACACCTTC. As protein: CSVENYGYTF. Variable domain in full (rest from reference TRBV29-1 and TRBJ1-2): SAVISQKPSRDICQRGTSLTIQCQVDSQVTMMFWYRQQPGQSLTLIATANQGSEATYESGFVIDKFPISRPNLTFSTLTVSNMSPEDSSIYLCSVENYGYTFGSGTRLTVV.

This clonotype was counted a few times. The gene calls are TRBV12-3 or TRBV12-4 and TRBJ2-5, with 11 bases fitting TRBD2. After removal of 6 bases from V and 5 bases from J, the junction contained 8 bases not matched to a gene. The CDR3 is 15 residues long. The CDR3 DNA follows: TGTGCCAGCAGATTGACTAGCGGGATACGGGAGACCCAGTACTTC. The encoded protein is CASRLTSGIRETQYF.

This clonotype was seen ten or more times. The chain recombines TRBV20-1 with TRBJ2-1, with D maybe TRBD2 (6 bases). The CDR3 sequence is 10 residues long. Trimming took off 5 bases at V and 12 bases at J, with 11 bases between the two ends. Germline V CDR1 and CDR2: DFQATT, SNEGSKA (reference sequence). The CDR3 DNA is TGCAGTGCTCCAGTGGGAGGGCAGTTCTTC. This translates into CSAPVGGQFF.

Comment on this clonotype: A read error may be the cause here, since a much bigger clone is one base away. The chain recombines TRBV20-1 with TRBJ2-3, with D maybe TRBD2 (6 bases). In germline, CDR1 is DFQATT, CDR2 SNEGSKA (reference sequence). The ends were cut back, 6 bases at V and 2 bases at J, with 15 bases in the middle. CDR3 length equals 14 residues. The CDR3 DNA is TGCAGTGCCCACGGAATAGCGGTCACAGATACGCAGTATTTT. Protein sequence: CSAHGIAVTDTQYF.

This clonotype came up many times. The rearrangement uses TRBV12-3 or TRBV12-4 and TRBJ2-5; 7 bases match TRBD1. After removal of 6 bases from V and 4 bases from J, the junction contained 8 bases not matched to a gene. CDR3 length: 14 residues. Here the CDR3 reads CASSPRQGRETQYF. The CDR3 region has the DNA TGTGCCAGCAGCCCAAGACAGGGACGAGAGACCCAGTACTTC.

This clonotype was counted between two and nine times. The V gene is TRBV5-1, the J gene TRBJ2-7; the match to TRBD2 covers 7 bases. CDR1 SGHRS and CDR2 YFSETQ come from the germline V gene. This CDR3 is built from 14 residues. Germline trimming cut 1 base from V and 1 base from J; bases unmatched to any gene: 2. DNA of the CDR3: TGCGCCAGCAGCTTGTATAGCGGGTCCTACGAGCAGTACTTC. The encoded protein is CASSLYSGSYEQYF.

The table lists this clonotype with many counts. The chain links TRBV20-1 to TRBJ2-7; TRBD1 aligns across 9 bases. The germline gives CDR1 DFQATT, CDR2 SNEGSKA (reference sequence). This CDR3 is 15 amino acids long. Trimming at V came to 6 bases and at J to 3 bases, leaving 12 bases not matched to a gene. The CDR3 DNA is TGCAGTGCGATTGTCCCTTCGGGACAGGGCTACGAGCAGTACTTC. As protein: CSAIVPSGQGYEQYF.

This clonotype was observed many times. The V and J genes are TRBV12-3 or TRBV12-4 and TRBJ2-7; D possibly corresponds to TRBD1 (5 bases). Trimming took 5 bases from V and 3 from J, leaving 11 bases between them. The CDR3 consists of 13 residues. The DNA of the CDR3 is TGTGCCAGCAGTCCAGGGTGGTTCTACGAGCAGTACTTC. It specifies CASSPGWFYEQYF.

The chain is built from TRBV20-1 and TRBJ2-7; D possibly matches TRBD1 or TRBD2 (5 bases each). V was pared by 3 bases and J by 0 bases, with 15 bases between. The CDR3 is made up of 15 amino acids. Germline V CDR1 and CDR2: DFQATT, SNEGSKA (reference sequence). CDR3 residues: CSASPGTVTSYEQYF. In DNA form, the CDR3 reads TGCAGTGCTAGTCCCGGGACGGTGACCTCCTACGAGCAGTACTTC.

This clonotype was counted at least ten times. The rearrangement links TRBV11-2 to TRBJ2-7; D unresolved. Germline V gives CDR1 SGHAT, CDR2 FQNNGV. Trimming removed 5 bases from V and 3 bases from J, with 5 bases in between. The length of the CDR3 is 11 residues. The CDR3 reads CASSQYYEQYF. In DNA form, the CDR3 reads TGTGCCAGCAGCCAATACTACGAGCAGTACTTC.

The sample holds many counts of this clonotype. This chain links TRBV12-3 or TRBV12-4 with TRBJ1-2; TRBD1 is a possible D gene (6 bases). Trimming left V 6 bases short and J 4 bases short, with 12 bases between. This CDR3 comprises 13 residues. The CDR3 nucleotides read TGTGCCAGCAGGAGGGGGAGCCTCTATGGCTACACCTTC. This encodes CASRRGSLYGYTF.

This clonotype was seen at least ten times. The rearrangement joins TRBV5-1 to TRBJ2-7, with 8 bases identical to TRBD1. With 2 bases clipped from V and 6 bases from J, the junction kept 10 bases outside the gene matches. Germline lookup yields CDR1 SGHRS and CDR2 YFSETQ. The CDR3 contains 15 residues. The CDR3 sequence: CASSFERTGIGEQYF. CDR3 DNA sequence: TGCGCCAGCAGCTTCGAGAGGACAGGGATAGGCGAGCAGTACTTC.

In the case of this clonotype: Lacking the conserved final phenylalanine or tryptophan, this CDR3 likely reflects a read error. V usage is TRBV20-1 and J usage is TRBJ2-1, with 9 nucleotides matching TRBD2. The ends lost 5 bases at V and 10 bases at J; junction bases unmatched: 6. The CDR3 loop spans 12 amino acids. The germline V gene has CDR1 DFQATT and CDR2 SNEGSKA (reference sequence). The CDR3 here is CSASSGRMEQFL. CDR3 nucleotide sequence: TGCAGTGCTTCCAGCGGGAGGATGGAGCAGTTCCTC.

This chain connects TRBV29-1 to TRBJ1-1; D gene uncertain. CDR3 length equals 11 residues. Germline V gives CDR1 SQVTM, CDR2 ANQGSEA. Trimming removed 3 bases at V and 10 bases at J, with 12 bases between. The CDR3, as DNA: TGCAGCGTTGACTCGGAGGTCGGAGCTTTCTTT. Translating it yields CSVDSEVGAFF.

This clonotype showed up many times. The V call is TRBV20-1, the J call TRBJ1-2, with D maybe TRBD1 (5 bases). Trimming shortened V by 3 bases and J by 4 bases, and 15 bases separated the two germline ends. The CDR3 is 14 amino acids. CDR1 DFQATT and CDR2 SNEGSKA come from the germline V gene (reference sequence). The CDR3 DNA reads TGCAGTGCTAGCAGCCGGGGGAGAGGCTATGGCTACACCTTC. Translation: CSASSRGRGYGYTF.

This clonotype was found a few times. This rearrangement joins TRBV20-1 to TRBJ2-5; 11 bases are shared with TRBD2. CDR1 and CDR2 (germline): DFQATT, SNEGSKA (reference sequence). This CDR3 has 15 amino acids. J lost 2 bases, V lost 6 bases, and 8 bases had no gene match. CDR3 sequence reads: CSALPTSGKQETQYF. In DNA, the CDR3 is TGCAGTGCCTTACCGACTAGCGGGAAACAAGAGACCCAGTACTTC.

This clonotype showed up just a few times. The V call is TRBV7-2, the J call TRBJ1-5, with D unclear. CDR1 SGHTA and CDR2 FQGNSA come from the germline V gene. This CDR3 is built from 13 residues. V was cut by 1 base and J by 5 bases, with 6 bases left in between. CDR3 sequence reads: CASSLVQYQPQHF. CDR3 nucleotides: TGTGCCAGCAGCTTAGTACAGTATCAGCCCCAGCATTTT.

This clonotype was seen repeatedly, ten times or more. The chain uses TRBV29-1 and TRBJ2-5; D is undetermined. V was clipped by 6 bases and J by 5 bases, with 16 bases between them. The CDR3 has 13 residues. Germline V gene lookup returns CDR1 SQVTM and CDR2 ANQGSEA. This chain's CDR3 is CSVGPLVSETQYF. CDR3 DNA sequence: TGCAGCGTCGGACCGTTGGTTTCGGAGACCCAGTACTTC.

The chain carries TRBV20-1 and TRBJ2-6; D gene ambiguous. The CDR3 length is 13 residues. V lost 7 bases and J 1 base, leaving 8 bases between the germline ends. The V gene's germline CDR1 is DFQATT and CDR2 SNEGSKA (reference sequence). The CDR3 sequence is CSVPRSGANVLTF. CDR3 nucleotide sequence: TGCAGTGTCCCCCGGTCTGGGGCCAACGTCCTGACTTTC.

The rearrangement uses TRBV20-1 and TRBJ2-7; the D call may be TRBD1 or TRBD2 (5 bases each). Trimming stripped 6 bases from V and 3 bases from J, with 21 bases between. Germline V gene lookup returns CDR1 DFQATT and CDR2 SNEGSKA (reference sequence). CDR3 length equals 15 residues. The DNA of the CDR3 is TGCAGTGCAATTCGGGACCCCGCTTCGATCTACGAGCAGTACTTC. Its translation is CSAIRDPASIYEQYF.

Many counts were recorded for this clonotype. The chain carries TRBV27 and TRBJ2-3; TRBD2 aligns across 8 bases. Germline CDR1 MNHEY, CDR2 SMNVEV (reference sequence). Trimming cost V 8 bases and J 0 bases; bases outside gene matches: 4. The CDR3 is 14 residues long. The CDR3 nucleotides are TGTGCCAGCGGGGCTAGCGGGAGCACAGATACGCAGTATTTT. It translates to CASGASGSTDTQYF.

The chain combines TRBV5-1 with TRBJ2-1; D is perhaps TRBD2 (6 bases). This CDR3 has 16 residues. Germline V lookup: CDR1 SGHRS, CDR2 YFSETQ. V was clipped by 4 bases and J by 0 bases, with 14 bases between them. The CDR3 is CASSRGGAGSYNEQFF. The CDR3 nucleotides read TGCGCCAGCAGCCGAGGAGGGGCGGGCTCCTACAATGAGCAGTTCTTC.

This clonotype has just a few counts. The chain links TRBV29-1 to TRBJ2-3, with D unclear. Trimming removed 7 bases at V and 6 bases at J, with 8 bases between. This CDR3 has 10 residues. Germline V gene sequence: CDR1 SQVTM, CDR2 ANQGSEA. CDR3 loop: CSATKDTQYF. CDR3 coding DNA: TGCAGCGCCACTAAGGATACGCAGTATTTT.

This clonotype was counted many times. The rearrangement links TRBV6-1 to TRBJ2-2; TRBD1 is a possible D gene (6 bases). CDR1 is MNHNS and CDR2 is SASEGT in the germline V gene. The V end was cut by 5 bases, the J end by 6 bases, with 13 bases between. The CDR3 extends over 14 amino acids. The CDR3 DNA is TGTGCCAGCAGTCCCGGGACACTGGCCGGGGAGCTGTTTTTT. Translating it yields CASSPGTLAGELFF.

This clonotype was counted many times. The rearrangement links TRBV28 to TRBJ2-7; no firm D call. The CDR3 consists of 13 residues. The V gene's germline CDR1 is MDHEN and CDR2 SYDVKM. Trimming removed 1 base from V and 4 bases from J, with 8 bases in between. CDR3 sequence (DNA): TGTGCCAGCAGTTTATCGGGCTTATACGAGCAGTACTTC. It codes for CASSLSGLYEQYF.

This clonotype showed up many times. The V gene is TRBV5-1, the J gene TRBJ2-2; TRBD2 matches 8 bases. Trimming took 4 bases from V and 3 from J; bases not matched to a gene: 5. Germline lookup yields CDR1 SGHRS and CDR2 YFSETQ. This CDR3 has 15 amino acids. This CDR3 reads CASSISGSDTGELFF. The CDR3, as DNA: TGCGCCAGCAGCATAAGCGGGAGCGACACCGGGGAGCTGTTTTTT.

The chain couples TRBV20-1 to TRBJ2-3; D possibly corresponds to TRBD1 (6 bases). V gave up 3 bases and J gave up 6 bases, with 13 bases separating them. From germline, CDR1 is DFQATT and CDR2 SNEGSKA (reference sequence). The CDR3 spans 13 residues. The CDR3 bases are TGCAGTGCTAGGACAGGTGCTTGGGATACGCAGTATTTT. Its protein is CSARTGAWDTQYF.

The chain recombines TRBV5-1 with TRBJ2-5, with a possible D match to TRBD2 (6 bases). The CDR3 has 14 residues. Germline CDR1 is SGHRS and CDR2 is YFSETQ. V lost 4 bases, J lost 3 bases, and 13 bases lay in between. This CDR3 is CASSLGGIEETQYF. The CDR3 nucleotides read TGCGCCAGCAGCCTCGGAGGGATCGAAGAGACCCAGTACTTC.